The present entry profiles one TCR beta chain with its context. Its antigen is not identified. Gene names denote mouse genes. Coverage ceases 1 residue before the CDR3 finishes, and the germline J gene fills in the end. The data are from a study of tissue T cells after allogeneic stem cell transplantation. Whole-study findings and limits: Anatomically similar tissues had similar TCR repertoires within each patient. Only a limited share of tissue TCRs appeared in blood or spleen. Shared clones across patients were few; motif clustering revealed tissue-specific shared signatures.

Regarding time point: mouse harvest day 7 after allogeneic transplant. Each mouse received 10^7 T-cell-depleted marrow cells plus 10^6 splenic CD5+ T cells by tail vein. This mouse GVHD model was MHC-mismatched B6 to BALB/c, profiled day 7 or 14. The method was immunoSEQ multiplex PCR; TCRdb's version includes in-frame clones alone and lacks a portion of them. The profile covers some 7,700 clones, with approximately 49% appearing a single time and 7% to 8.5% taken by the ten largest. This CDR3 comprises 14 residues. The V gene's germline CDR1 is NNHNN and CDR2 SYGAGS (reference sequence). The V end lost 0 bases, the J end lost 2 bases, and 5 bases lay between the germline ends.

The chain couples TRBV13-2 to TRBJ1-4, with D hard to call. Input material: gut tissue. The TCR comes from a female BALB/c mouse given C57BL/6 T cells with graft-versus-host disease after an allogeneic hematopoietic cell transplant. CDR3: CASGDVSSNERLFF. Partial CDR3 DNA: TGTGCCAGCGGTGATGTTTCATCCAACGAAAGATTATTT.